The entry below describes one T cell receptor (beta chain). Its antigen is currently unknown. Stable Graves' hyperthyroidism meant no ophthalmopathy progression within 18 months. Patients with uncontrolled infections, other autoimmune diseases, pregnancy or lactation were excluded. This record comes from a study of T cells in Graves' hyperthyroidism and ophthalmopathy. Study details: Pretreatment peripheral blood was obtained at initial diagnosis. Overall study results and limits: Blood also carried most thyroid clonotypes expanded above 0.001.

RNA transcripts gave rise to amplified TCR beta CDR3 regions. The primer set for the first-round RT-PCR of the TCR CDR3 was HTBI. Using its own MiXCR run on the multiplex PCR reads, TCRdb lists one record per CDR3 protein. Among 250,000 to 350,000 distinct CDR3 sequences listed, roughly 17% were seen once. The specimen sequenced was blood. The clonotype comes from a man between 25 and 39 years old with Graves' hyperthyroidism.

CDR3 protein: CSASVANTQYF. In DNA, the CDR3 is TGCAGTGCTAGCGTGGCGAATACGCAGTATTTT. The chain joins TRBV20-1 to TRBJ2-3, with D hard to call. This CDR3 contains 11 residues. Germline V CDR1 and CDR2: DFQATT, SNEGSKA (reference sequence). Trimming left V 3 bases short and J 7 bases short, with 8 bases between.